This record concerns one T cell receptor (beta chain) sequence. The data originate from a study of blood T cell repertoires in COVID-19. Study-level information: Samples came from the United States, Italy and Spain, spanning acute and convalescent COVID-19. PBMCs, B-cell-depleted T cells, or T cells provided the cDNA or gDNA that made up the material.

As processed by the authors: Amplifying reference gene primers gave estimates of nucleated cell counts. The table came from immunoSEQ multiplex PCR; TCRdb's copy has only in-frame clones and leaves some out. Clonal size and the V and J genes are those of that table, whereas D and trimming came from the DNA. This sample has 97,000 or so clones, with about nine tenths found just once. The CDR3 is made up of 15 amino acids. V shed 3 bases, J shed 7 bases, and the junction held 5 bases outside the gene matches. Germline CDR1 reads SGDLS; CDR2 reads YYNGEE. The sequence was obtained from a man aged 18 to 30 with acute or convalescent COVID-19. The specimen was peripheral blood. This chain connects TRBV9 to TRBJ2-1; 12 nucleotides agree with TRBD1. The CDR3 is CASSARDRGRNEQFF. The CDR3 DNA follows: TGTGCCAGCAGCGCCCGGGACAGGGGGCGTAATGAGCAGTTCTTC.